The clone carrying this TCR beta chain was seen a handful of times. The source of the sample is a study of blood T cell repertoires in COVID-19. Profiling relied on immunoSEQ multiplex PCR, and the TCRdb table lists in-frame clones only, not all of them. Of more than 200,000 clones detected, approximately 80% appear once; the ten largest clones hold 3.5% to 5%. This CDR3 spans 13 amino acids. V gave up 8 bases and J gave up 5 bases, with 13 bases separating them. CDR1 is MNHEY and CDR2 is SVGAGI in the germline V gene. This clonotype was sampled from a man in his 60s with acute or convalescent COVID-19. This sequence joins TRBV6-5 and TRBJ2-1; TRBD2 is a possible D gene (5 bases). Material for sequencing was peripheral blood. In nucleotides, the CDR3 is TGTGCCAGCCGCAGCGACGGGGACAATGAGCAGTTCTTC. Translated, it gives CASRSDGDNEQFF.